These T cell receptor beta chains were read from a single sample in a study of blood T cell repertoires in COVID-19. Only in-frame clones appear in the TCRdb table, and some are missing; sequencing was by immunoSEQ multiplex PCR. The sample holds about 160,000 clones, 85% to 95% seen once. The specimen was peripheral blood. These receptors all stem from a woman in her forties or fifties with acute or convalescent COVID-19. Each CDR3 is given with its conserved first and last residue. A D gene is named only where the DNA matches it firmly. The size of a clone is reported for some rows only, either as once, few or many, or as a class for expanded clones.

TRBJ2-5 - TRBV6-5 TRBD1 CASSRDRGTETQYF TGTGCCAGCAGCCGGGACAGGGGGACAGAGACCCAGTACTTC
TRBJ1-4 - TRBV9 TRBD1 CASSAGGLSIQSQLFF TGTGCCAGCAGCGCAGGGGGTCTATCGATCCAGTCGCAACTGTTTTTT
TRBJ1-5 - TRBV9 TRBD1 CASSLGQGVNQPQHF TGTGCCAGCAGCCTCGGACAGGGGGTCAACCAGCCCCAGCATTTT
TRBJ1-5 - TRBV28 - CASSFPPDQPQHF TGTGCCAGCAGTTTTCCCCCGGATCAGCCCCAGCATTTT
TRBJ1-1 - TRBV7-3 - CASSSGGFSSSEAFF TGTGCCAGCAGCTCCGGAGGATTTTCCAGCTCTGAAGCTTTCTTT
TRBJ2-7 - TRBV6-5 - CASSDTYEQYF TGTGCCAGCAGCGACACCTACGAGCAGTACTTC
TRBJ2-3 few TRBV29-1 - CSVGSGFGDTQYF TGCAGCGTTGGATCCGGTTTCGGGGATACGCAGTATTTT
TRBJ2-1 - TRBV10-3 - CAISERSSAGDNEQFF TGTGCCATCAGTGAAAGGAGTAGCGCTGGAGACAATGAGCAGTTCTTC
TRBJ1-2 - TRBV19 TRBD1 CASSILGGLLGQVTHGYTF TGTGCCAGTAGTATCCTTGGTGGCCTCCTTGGACAGGTAACACATGGCTACACCTTC
TRBJ2-3 - TRBV3-1/TRBV3-2 TRBD2 CASSHGLAGDRDTQYF TGTGCCAGCAGCCACGGACTAGCGGGAGATCGGGATACGCAGTATTTT
TRBJ1-3 - TRBV5-6 TRBD1 CASSPVGQGGNTIYF TGTGCCAGCAGCCCGGTGGGACAGGGTGGAAACACCATATATTTT
TRBJ1-6 - TRBV6-2/TRBV6-3 - CASSPTAIGSPLHF TGTGCCAGCAGTCCGACTGCTATTGGATCACCCCTCCACTTT
TRBJ1-2 - TRBV30 TRBD1 CAWRRGQGAYGYTF TGTGCCTGGAGGAGGGGACAGGGGGCTTATGGCTACACCTTC
TRBJ1-5 - TRBV19 - CAGGGGGNQPQHF TGTGCCGGAGGGGGGGGCGGCAATCAGCCCCAGCATTTT
TRBJ1-3 - TRBV5-1 TRBD1 CASSFTGQGDGNTIYF TGCGCCAGCAGCTTCACGGGACAGGGTGATGGAAACACCATATATTTT
TRBJ2-1 few TRBV7-3 - CASSLGQYNEQFF TGTGCCAGCAGCTTAGGACAATACAATGAGCAGTTCTTC
TRBJ1-4 - TRBV5-6 - CASSPRGGGTNEKLFF TGTGCCAGCAGCCCCCGCGGGGGGGGGACTAATGAAAAACTGTTTTTT
TRBJ1-4 - TRBV28 - CASRRHPTNEKLFF TGTGCCAGCAGGAGACACCCAACTAATGAAAAACTGTTTTTT
TRBJ2-3 once TRBV5-5 - CASTSTDTQYF TGTGCCAGCACTAGCACAGATACGCAGTATTTT
TRBJ1-4 - TRBV3-1/TRBV3-2 - CASSPEAHEKLFF TGTGCCAGCAGCCCCGAAGCTCATGAAAAACTGTTTTTT
TRBJ1-1 - TRBV18 - CASCVSLNTEAFF TGTGCCAGCTGTGTCAGTCTGAACACTGAAGCTTTCTTT
TRBJ2-7 - TRBV15 - CATSTTGEQYF TGTGCCACCAGCACTACAGGGGAGCAGTACTTC
TRBJ1-6 - TRBV5-6 - CASSSNRVLNSPLHF TGTGCCAGCAGCTCGAACAGGGTTCTTAATTCACCCCTCCACTTT
TRBJ2-7 - TRBV28 TRBD2 CASSLSGTTYEQYF TGTGCCAGCAGTTTGAGCGGGACTACCTACGAGCAGTACTTC
TRBJ1-6 - TRBV12-3/TRBV12-4 - CASSFGVSSPLHF TGTGCCAGCAGTTTTGGTGTTAGCTCACCCCTCCACTTT
TRBJ2-3 - TRBV28 TRBD2 CASSSPLGLADTDTQYF TGTGCCAGCAGTTCGCCACTGGGACTAGCGGACACAGATACGCAGTATTTT
TRBJ2-2 - TRBV7-3 - CASSQDPNGELFF TGTGCCAGCAGCCAGGATCCGAACGGGGAGCTGTTTTTT
TRBJ2-1 - TRBV27 - CASSLVFGYNEQFF TGTGCCAGCAGTTTGGTATTCGGCTACAATGAGCAGTTCTTC
TRBJ2-1 - TRBV18 TRBD2 CASSPPGLAGAYNEQFF TGTGCCAGCTCACCACCCGGACTAGCGGGAGCTTACAATGAGCAGTTCTTC
TRBJ2-2 - TRBV19 TRBD1 CASTFSGTATGELFF TGTGCCAGTACCTTCTCCGGGACAGCGACCGGGGAGCTGTTTTTT
TRBJ2-1 - TRBV3-1/TRBV3-2 TRBD2 CASSQEGGGPTYNEQFF TGTGCCAGCAGCCAAGAGGGCGGGGGACCCACCTACAATGAGCAGTTCTTC
TRBJ1-4 - TRBV5-4 - CASSSADEEKLFF TGTGCCAGCAGTTCGGCGGATGAAGAAAAACTGTTTTTT
TRBJ2-3 - TRBV27 - CASSTSLVSTDTQYF TGTGCCAGCAGTACTAGCTTAGTCAGCACAGATACGCAGTATTTT
TRBJ2-7 - TRBV4-1 - CASSQGLAPSYEQYF TGCGCCAGCAGCCAAGGGCTAGCGCCGTCCTACGAGCAGTACTTC
TRBJ2-7 - TRBV7-2 TRBD2 CASTLTSGVSYEQYF TGTGCCAGCACCCTTACTAGCGGGGTCTCCTACGAGCAGTACTTC
TRBJ1-1 - TRBV19 TRBD1 CASSAEDRGYRTEAFF TGTGCCAGTAGTGCCGAAGACAGGGGATACCGAACTGAAGCTTTCTTT
TRBJ2-7 - TRBV7-9 TRBD1 CASSFDRGRIYEQYF TGTGCCAGCAGCTTTGACAGGGGGAGAATTTACGAGCAGTACTTC
TRBJ2-3 once TRBV3-1/TRBV3-2 - CASSQGQETDTQYF TGTGCCAGCAGCCAAGGACAGGAGACAGATACGCAGTATTTT
TRBJ1-1 - TRBV21-1 - CASSIPQKEERICNWTEAFF TGTGCCAGCAGCATCCCTCAGAAGGAGGAAAGAATCTGTAATTGGACTGAAGCTTTCTTT
TRBJ1-4 - TRBV11-2 TRBD1 CASSLRGGINEKLFF TGTGCCAGCAGCTTAAGAGGGGGCATTAATGAAAAACTGTTTTTT